The 19 T cell receptor beta chains listed next were all sequenced from one sample in a study of T cells in narcolepsy. Produced via immunoSEQ multiplex PCR; TCRdb's table is partial and in-frame only. Here the sample spans over 25,000 clones, approximately 85% being singletons. The material sequenced was memory (CD45RA-) CD4+ T cells from blood. Receptor source: a human donor in good health.

This CDR3 is CASVRTDRAGGYTF. The CDR3, as DNA: TGTGCCAGTGTACGAACCGACAGGGCGGGGGGCTACACCTTC. The chain recombines TRBV6-1 with TRBJ1-2, with 7 positions matching TRBD1. V dropped 9 bases and J dropped 8; count of bases not matched to a gene: 15. Germline CDR1 MNHNS, CDR2 SASEGT. The CDR3 covers 14 residues.

CDR3 bases: TGTGCCACCAGCGGGGGATCAACAGATACGCAGTATTTT. This encodes CATSGGSTDTQYF. V usage is TRBV15 and J usage is TRBJ2-3, with D possibly being TRBD1 or TRBD2 (5 bases each). Germline CDR1 LNHNV, CDR2 YYDKDF (reference sequence). This CDR3 is 13 amino acids long. The ends were cut back, 5 bases at V and 3 bases at J, with 9 bases in the middle.

The chain uses TRBV10-3 and TRBJ2-7; no firm D call. Germline V lookup: CDR1 ENHRY, CDR2 SYGVKD. This CDR3 has 13 amino acids. Trimming took 6 bases from V and 0 from J, leaving 9 bases between them. DNA for the CDR3: TGTGCCATCAGGGACGGAAGCTCCTACGAGCAGTACTTC. Its protein is CAIRDGSSYEQYF.

The chain carries TRBV19 and TRBJ1-1; D is possibly TRBD1 (6 bases). The germline CDR1 and CDR2 sequences are LNHDA and SQIVND (reference sequence). This CDR3 comprises 13 residues. Trimming removed 6 bases from V and 7 bases from J, with 15 bases in between. CDR3 nucleotides: TGTGCCAGTAGCGCAGACCAGGGGCGTGAAGCTTTCTTT. Translation: CASSADQGREAFF.

This chain joins TRBV19 and TRBJ2-3; 8 bases are shared with TRBD2. The CDR3 is 14 residues long. Germline V gives CDR1 LNHDA, CDR2 SQIVND (reference sequence). The V and J ends lost 7 bases and 4 bases, in that order; junction bases with no gene match: 7. The CDR3 loop reads CASNRQRGPDTQYF. DNA for the CDR3: TGTGCCAGTAACAGGCAGCGGGGGCCAGATACGCAGTATTTT.

This clone was detected only once. The chain recombines TRBV6-6 with TRBJ1-5; 8 bases line up with TRBD1. The ends lost 5 bases at V and 6 bases at J; junction bases unmatched: 9. Germline assignment: CDR1 MNHNY and CDR2 SVGAGI (reference sequence). The CDR3 loop spans 15 amino acids. The CDR3 protein is CASSATGETFQPQHF. In nucleotides, the CDR3 is TGTGCCAGCAGTGCGACAGGGGAAACGTTTCAGCCCCAGCATTTT.

V usage is TRBV6-5 and J usage is TRBJ2-7, with D unresolved. Germline V gene sequence: CDR1 MNHEY, CDR2 SVGAGI. Trimming stripped 5 bases from V and 6 bases from J, with 17 bases between. This CDR3 contains 14 residues. The CDR3 region has the DNA TGTGCCAGCAGTGGCTGGGAAATCACGTCCGAGCAGTACTTC. This gives the protein CASSGWEITSEQYF.

This sequence joins TRBV11-2 and TRBJ2-7, with 8 bases identical to TRBD1. V was clipped by 4 bases and J by 4 bases; unmatched bases: 12. Germline CDR1 is SGHAT and CDR2 is FQNNGV. The CDR3 is made up of 16 amino acids. The CDR3 region is CASSSSDREVVYEQYF. CDR3 nucleotide sequence: TGTGCCAGCAGCTCTTCGGACAGGGAAGTAGTTTACGAGCAGTACTTC.

The chain combines TRBV7-2 with TRBJ2-5; 7 bases are shared with TRBD2. The CDR3 is 16 amino acids. After removal of 5 bases from V and 4 bases from J, the junction contained 13 bases not matched to a gene. From germline, CDR1 is SGHTA and CDR2 FQGNSA. The CDR3 coding sequence is TGTGCCAGCAGCCGTGGACTAGTGGGGAGGTTAGAGACCCAGTACTTC. It yields the protein CASSRGLVGRLETQYF. The entire variable domain, with the rest obtained from reference TRBV7-2 and TRBJ2-5, is as follows: GAGVSQSPSNKVTEKGKDVELRCDPISGHTALYWYRQSLGQGLEFLIYFQGNSAPDKSGLPSDRFSAERTGGSVSTLTIQRTQQEDSAVYLCASSRGLVGRLETQYFGPGTRLLVL.

This clone was detected once. The chain has TRBV29-1 and TRBJ1-5; 8 bases line up with TRBD1. The CDR3 contains 15 residues. The trim removed 5 bases at V and 4 bases at J, leaving 10 bases unmatched. Germline values: CDR1 SQVTM, CDR2 ANQGSEA. The CDR3 sequence is CSVLFAGGRNQPQHF. CDR3 DNA sequence: TGCAGCGTTCTCTTCGCAGGGGGCAGGAATCAGCCCCAGCATTTT.

This clone was found a few times. This chain uses TRBV4-2 with TRBJ1-1, with D perhaps matching TRBD1 (6 bases). The CDR3 sequence is 15 residues long. CDR1 is LGHNA, CDR2 YNFKEQ, per germline. V was pared by 5 bases and J by 4 bases, with 17 bases between. This chain's CDR3 is CASSLIDLGGTEAFF. The CDR3 DNA sequence: TGTGCCAGCAGCTTGATAGATTTAGGGGGCACTGAAGCTTTCTTT.

V usage is TRBV7-2 and J usage is TRBJ1-5; D gene uncertain. The CDR3 sequence is 12 residues long. Trimming took off 5 bases at V and 7 bases at J, with 9 bases between the two ends. Germline CDR1 and CDR2: SGHTA and FQGNSA. The CDR3 reads CASSRTIQPQHF. CDR3 DNA: TGTGCCAGCAGCCGTACTATCCAGCCCCAGCATTTT.

The V and J genes are TRBV28 and TRBJ1-1; tentatively, D is TRBD1 (5 bases). The V end was cut by 3 bases, the J end by 0 bases, with 17 bases between. Germline-derived CDR1 and CDR2 are MDHEN and SYDVKM. The CDR3 loop spans 17 amino acids. The CDR3 region is CASSLGLGRSLNTEAFF. CDR3 bases: TGTGCCAGCAGTTTGGGGCTTGGCAGGTCTTTGAACACTGAAGCTTTCTTT.

The chain employs TRBV28 and TRBJ2-5; unclear D gene. The CDR3 is 14 residues long. Trimming removed 5 bases from V and 2 bases from J, with 12 bases in between. Germline V gene lookup returns CDR1 MDHEN and CDR2 SYDVKM. The CDR3 DNA follows: TGTGCCAGCAGTACACCGGTCACGCAAGAGACCCAGTACTTC. Protein: CASSTPVTQETQYF. The full variable domain, with the rest looked up from reference TRBV28 and TRBJ2-5, is DVKVTQSSRYLVKRTGEKVFLECVQDMDHENMFWYRQDPGLGLRLIYFSYDVKMKEKGDIPEGYSVSREKKERFSLILESASTNQTSMYLCASSTPVTQETQYFGPGTRLLVL.

The chain has TRBV11-2 and TRBJ1-1; D is undetermined. Looked up from germline, CDR1 is SGHAT and CDR2 is FQNNGV. This CDR3 has 14 residues. V lost 3 bases, J lost 1 base, and 9 bases lay in between. Here the CDR3 reads CASSFGWKNTEAFF. DNA for the CDR3: TGTGCCAGCAGCTTCGGGTGGAAGAACACTGAAGCTTTCTTT.

This rearrangement joins TRBV2 to TRBJ1-4; 8 bases agree with TRBD1. The CDR3 runs to 15 residues. Germline lookup yields CDR1 SNHLY and CDR2 FYNNEI. The trim removed 3 bases at V and 5 bases at J, leaving 5 bases unmatched. CDR3 loop: CASSDRGTGNEKLFF. DNA for the CDR3: TGTGCCAGCAGTGACCGAGGGACAGGAAATGAAAAACTGTTTTTT.

This clone was picked up a small number of times. V gene TRBV11-1 combines with J gene TRBJ2-4; 12 nucleotides agree with TRBD2. Germline-derived CDR1 and CDR2 are SGHAT and FQDESV (reference sequence). The CDR3 length is 18 residues. V shed 6 bases, J shed 8 bases, and the junction held 17 bases outside the gene matches. As DNA, the CDR3 is TGTGCCAGCAGTACAATCCGTCCTAGCGGGGGGGCCTGTTACATTCAGTACTTC. As protein: CASSTIRPSGGACYIQYF.

This clone was detected a few times. In DNA form, the CDR3 reads TGTGCCAGCAGCGCTCGGGACCTTGTCAATGAGCAGTTCTTC. It encodes CASSARDLVNEQFF. V is TRBV9 and J is TRBJ2-1, with D perhaps assigned TRBD1 or TRBD2 (5 bases each). Deletions cut 3 bases from V and 6 bases from J, with 13 bases between. The CDR3 contains 14 residues. Germline V gene sequence: CDR1 SGDLS, CDR2 YYNGEE.

This rearrangement joins TRBV7-9 to TRBJ1-1; a possible D gene is TRBD1 (5 bases). Trimming removed 5 bases at V and 1 base at J, with 11 bases between. CDR1 and CDR2 from the germline V gene are SEHNR and FQNEAQ (reference sequence). The CDR3 contains 14 residues. CDR3 sequence reads: CASSPGRKNTEAFF. For the CDR3, the DNA is TGTGCCAGCAGCCCGGGACGGAAGAACACTGAAGCTTTCTTT.